These 2 T cell receptor beta chains share one sample of origin, sequenced in a study of beta chain features in type 1 diabetes (dated by TCRdb to 2016 to 2019). Which antigens these TCRs recognize remains unknown. Library preparation was by the immunoSEQ multiplex PCR assay. The High Capacity cDNA Reverse Transcription Kit was used to reverse transcribe all of the isolated RNA, meaning that expressed TCRB transcripts were what got sequenced. TCRdb mirrors the immuneACCESS table, restricted to in-frame sequences. Some clones are absent from its copies; in checked studies, under half trace to an unresolved V gene, and the reason for the others is unknown. A total of 280,000 or so clones appear in this sample, 15% of them only once. The ten largest account for around 0.015% of the sample. Findings and caveats that apply to the study as a whole: A moderate but significant shortening of TCRB CDR3 length was observed in type 1 diabetes patients in all four CD4+ subsets.

Source material: naive CD4+ T cells from blood. According to the study, the label for this sample's cell subset or site signals: true naive CD4+ T cells. The receptors shown here come from a young man with type 1 diabetes.

In this sample, this clone turned up a few times. This chain links TRBV7-9 with TRBJ1-2, with TRBD1 matching 7 bases. Germline V gives CDR1 SEHNR, CDR2 FQNEAQ (reference sequence). Unmatched junction bases numbered 13, after V lost 6 bases and J lost 0 bases. The CDR3 is made up of 17 amino acids. CDR3 loop: CASSYSGTAPTNYGYTF. CDR3 DNA: TGTGCCAGCAGTTATTCCGGGACAGCACCTACTAACTATGGCTACACCTTC. The whole variable domain, remainder taken from reference TRBV7-9 and TRBJ1-2, is DTGVSQNPRHKITKRGQNVTFRCDPISEHNRLYWYRQTLGQGPEFLTYFQNEAQLEKSRLLSDRFSAERPKGSFSTLEIQRTEQGDSAMYLCASSYSGTAPTNYGYTFGSGTRLTVV.

In this sample, this clone turned up a few times. J is TRBJ2-5 and V is TRBV27, with a possible D match to TRBD2 (5 bases). The length of the CDR3 is 15 residues. Trimming left V 6 bases short and J 4 bases short, with 18 bases between. Germline loops: CDR1 MNHEY, CDR2 SMNVEV (reference sequence). The CDR3 here is CASSPGDAAGETQYF. The CDR3 bases are TGTGCCAGCAGCCCCGGAGACGCGGCGGGAGAGACCCAGTACTTC.